This entry is about one T cell receptor beta chain. The sample originates from a study of blood T cell repertoires in COVID-19. Study context: Whether acute or convalescent, the COVID-19 samples came from the United States, Italy and Spain. Nucleic acid was either cDNA or gDNA, and it came from T cells, B-cell-depleted T cells, or PBMCs.

The authors' processing: Amplification with reference gene primers provided the estimates of nucleated cell counts. Produced via immunoSEQ multiplex PCR; TCRdb's table is partial and in-frame only. V and J calls and clone size come straight from that table; D and trimming were deduced from the DNA. The table shows under 200,000 clones, with 85% to 90% occurring only once. With 3 bases removed from V and 2 bases from J, the gap between germline ends came to 10 bases. The germline V gene encodes CDR1 DFQATT and CDR2 SNEGSKA (reference sequence). The CDR3 spans 14 residues. This TCR came from a woman in her 70s with acute or convalescent COVID-19. Sequenced material: peripheral blood. The chain has TRBV20-1 and TRBJ2-2; D is unresolved. CDR3 sequence reads: CSASSSPNTGELFF. Written as DNA, the CDR3 is TGCAGTGCTAGTAGCTCTCCTAACACCGGGGAGCTGTTTTTT.